The next 8 T cell receptor beta chains were all read from a single sample in a study of cytomegalovirus exposure and HLA in healthy donors. PCR amplification relied on 60 Vbeta primers (plus 13 Jbeta primers). Only in-frame clones appear in the TCRdb table, and some are missing; sequencing was by immunoSEQ multiplex PCR. The sample lists about 120,000 clones; approximately 60% were seen once. The sequenced sample consisted of PBMCs. The receptors were sampled from a woman between 25 and 40 years old in good health and CMV-seronegative.

This chain connects TRBV9 to TRBJ2-7; 11 bases line up with TRBD1. The CDR3 consists of 15 residues. In germline, CDR1 is SGDLS, CDR2 YYNGEE. The ends lost 3 bases at V and 4 bases at J; junction bases unmatched: 6. Written as DNA, the CDR3 is TGTGCCAGCAGCGCCGGACAGGGGGCGGCGTACGAGCAGTACTTC. Its protein product is CASSAGQGAAYEQYF.

This sequence joins TRBV12-2 and TRBJ2-1; TRBD2 is the table's D call and was not checked against the DNA. TRBV12-2 is noted as a pseudogene. The CDR3 runs 18 residues. CDR3 amino acids: CASRLARVGKSSYNEQFF. As DNA, the CDR3 is TGTGCAAGTCGCTTAGCGAGGGTTGGGAAGAGCTCCTACAATGAGCAGTTCTTC.

This clone has just a few counts. The chain uses TRBV21-1 and TRBJ2-5; the table assigns TRBD2, which was not confirmed against the DNA. TRBV21-1 is classified as a pseudogene. The CDR3 covers 16 residues. CDR3 residues: CASIPGSCSPPETQYF. CDR3 nucleotide sequence: TGTGCCAGCATCCCCGGGAGTTGCTCCCCCCCTGAGACCCAGTACTTC.

Here the CDR3 DNA reads TGTGCCAGCAGTGCCGGGACAGGGCTCAATCAGCCCCAGCATTTT. Its translation is CASSAGTGLNQPQHF. The chain combines TRBV28 with TRBJ1-5; TRBD1 matches at 9 bases. The CDR3 is made up of 15 amino acids. Germline CDR1 is MDHEN and CDR2 is SYDVKM. Trimming at V came to 5 bases and at J to 3 bases, leaving 5 bases not matched to a gene.

J is TRBJ2-1 and V is TRBV15; 8 bases line up with TRBD2. V dropped 1 base and J dropped 3; count of bases not matched to a gene: 11. CDR1 LNHNV and CDR2 YYDKDF come from the germline V gene (reference sequence). The CDR3 covers 18 residues. The CDR3 coding sequence is TGTGCCACCAGCAGAGGGTCGATCGTGAGCGGGAGCTACAATGAGCAGTTCTTC. Amino acids: CATSRGSIVSGSYNEQFF.

This clone was counted a single time. The genes are TRBV7-9 and TRBJ2-7; TRBD2 agrees at 13 bases. CDR3 length: 15 amino acids. Germline V gene lookup returns CDR1 SEHNR and CDR2 FQNEAQ (reference sequence). Trimming took 5 bases from V and 9 from J; bases not matched to a gene: 10. The CDR3: CASSGGLAGEIVQYF. CDR3 sequence (DNA): TGTGCCAGCAGCGGAGGACTAGCGGGAGAGATAGTGCAGTACTTC.

The chain uses TRBV5-1 and TRBJ1-1; D possibly corresponds to TRBD1 (5 bases). The CDR3 runs to 14 residues. Trimming shortened V by 0 bases and J by 0 bases, and 6 bases separated the two germline ends. CDR1 and CDR2 from the germline V gene are SGHRS and YFSETQ. The CDR3 nucleotides are TGCGCCAGCAGCTTGGAGGGGTTGAACACTGAAGCTTTCTTT. Translating it yields CASSLEGLNTEAFF.

The rearrangement links TRBV9 to TRBJ1-5, with TRBD1 identical over 12 bases. V was clipped by 0 bases and J by 5 bases; unmatched bases: 6. CDR3 length: 17 amino acids. Looked up from germline, CDR1 is SGDLS and CDR2 is YYNGEE. Here the CDR3 DNA reads TGTGCCAGCAGCGTAGGGGGAGGGACAGGGGGCGATCAGCCCCAGCATTTT. Its translation is CASSVGGGTGGDQPQHF.